Sequencing of this T cell receptor (beta chain) was carried out in a study of blood T cells in healthy people across ages. The second PCR ran about 6 to 12 cycles with a sample-barcoded 5' primer and J-beta primers. Each CDR3 protein gets one entry after TCRdb re-called the 5' RACE reads with MiXCR. The sample includes under 2 million distinct CDR3 sequences, roughly 32% seen only once; the top ten take around 11%. Comments on this clonotype: A read error may be the cause here, since a much bigger clone is one base away.

The CDR3 contains 15 residues. V lost 7 bases, J lost 0 bases, and 11 bases stayed unmatched. Germline lookup yields CDR1 SQVTM and CDR2 ANQGSEA. The TCR was taken from a woman aged 30 to 39 in good health. V usage is TRBV29-1 and J usage is TRBJ1-2, with 7 bases fitting TRBD1. The sequenced sample was blood. CDR3 sequence reads: CSAALGQVANYGYTF. The CDR3 bases are TGCAGCGCTGCCCTCGGACAGGTAGCTAACTATGGCTACACCTTC.